These 25 T cell receptor beta chains were all obtained from the same sample, sequenced in a study of cytomegalovirus exposure and HLA in healthy donors. Primers: 60 Vbeta forward and 13 Jbeta reverse. TCRdb keeps only in-frame clones here, not all; method: immunoSEQ multiplex PCR. The sample shows under 170,000 clones, just under 65% of them seen only once. The sequenced sample was PBMCs. The receptors were gathered from a woman aged 60-75 years in good health and CMV-seropositive.

This clone has only a few counts. The rearrangement links TRBV4-3 to TRBJ1-2; 7 bases align to TRBD1. The CDR3 totals 14 residues. Germline V CDR1 and CDR2: LGHNA, YSLEER. With V trimmed by 4 bases and J by 6 bases, 8 bases remained unmatched. The CDR3 bases are TGCGCCAGCAGCCCCTCCAGGGACAGAAATGGCTACACCTTC. Its protein is CASSPSRDRNGYTF.

The J gene is TRBJ2-6, the V gene TRBV7-2; no clear D. CDR3 length equals 15 residues. In germline, CDR1 is SGHTA, CDR2 FQGNSA. V was shortened by 6 bases and J by 0 bases, with 9 bases between the two germline ends. The CDR3 loop is CASRNSGSGANVLTF. CDR3 in DNA: TGTGCCAGCAGGAACTCCGGCTCTGGGGCCAACGTCCTGACTTTC.

The chain uses TRBV28 and TRBJ1-6; 8 bases map to TRBD1. Germline CDR1 and CDR2: MDHEN and SYDVKM. Trimming removed 2 bases from V and 6 bases from J; junction bases left unmatched: 3. The CDR3 loop spans 15 amino acids. CDR3 in amino acids: CASSLPGQGNSPLHF. The CDR3 coding sequence is TGTGCCAGCAGTTTACCCGGACAGGGTAATTCACCCCTCCACTTT. The complete variable domain, with remaining parts taken from reference TRBV28 and TRBJ1-6, reads DVKVTQSSRYLVKRTGEKVFLECVQDMDHENMFWYRQDPGLGLRLIYFSYDVKMKEKGDIPEGYSVSREKKERFSLILESASTNQTSMYLCASSLPGQGNSPLHFGNGTRLTVT.

This clone appeared once. This chain uses TRBV27 with TRBJ2-7, with D maybe TRBD1 (6 bases). The V gene lost 5 bases and the J gene lost 3 bases, with 11 bases spanning the gap. The CDR3 is 13 residues long. Germline assignment: CDR1 MNHEY and CDR2 SMNVEV (reference sequence). Here the CDR3 DNA reads TGTGCCAGCAGTAAACAGGGCGGCTACGAGCAGTACTTC. This sequence encodes CASSKQGGYEQYF.

The chain combines TRBV7-2 with TRBJ2-7; TRBD2 matches at 9 bases. Per germline, CDR1 SGHTA and CDR2 FQGNSA. CDR3 length: 17 amino acids. With V trimmed by 3 bases and J by 0 bases, 9 bases remained unmatched. The CDR3 is CASSFGGLAGPSYEQYF. In DNA, the CDR3 is TGTGCCAGCAGCTTTGGAGGGCTAGCGGGACCCTCCTACGAGCAGTACTTC.

CDR3 bases: TGTGCCAGCAGAATAGCGGGACCCCTCTACGAGCAGTACTTC. Amino acids: CASRIAGPLYEQYF. The J gene is TRBJ2-7, the V gene TRBV28, with 8 nucleotides matching TRBD2. Trimming cost V 6 bases and J 3 bases; bases outside gene matches: 7. Per germline, CDR1 MDHEN and CDR2 SYDVKM. This CDR3 is 14 amino acids long.

This chain uses TRBV25-1 with TRBJ2-5; 8 bases agree with TRBD1. The J call may be wrong; the DNA end is better matched by TRBJ2-7. The CDR3 loop spans 14 amino acids. CDR1 is MGHDK, CDR2 SYGVNS, per germline. The CDR3 here is CASSEPGGAYEQYF. As DNA, the CDR3 is TGTGCCAGCAGTGAGCCAGGGGGCGCGTACGAGCAGTACTTC.

Here the CDR3 reads CASSLQGGTGANVLTF. The DNA of the CDR3 is TGTGCCAGCAGTTTACAGGGCGGCACTGGGGCCAACGTCCTGACTTTC. This rearrangement joins TRBV6-5 to TRBJ2-6; tentative D call: TRBD1 (6 bases). V lost 4 bases and J 2 bases, leaving 12 bases between the germline ends. From germline, CDR1 is MNHEY and CDR2 SVGAGI. This CDR3 is built from 16 residues.

V gene TRBV5-8 combines with J gene TRBJ1-5; TRBD1 might be the D (6 bases). CDR1 and CDR2 from the germline V gene are SGHTS and YDEGEE. Trimming left V 1 base short and J 6 bases short, with 11 bases between. The CDR3 runs to 14 residues. Written as DNA, the CDR3 is TGTGCCAGCAGCTTGTGGGACATGAGTCAGCCCCAGCATTTT. It codes for CASSLWDMSQPQHF.

This chain connects TRBV6-4 to TRBJ1-2; 12 nucleotides align to TRBD1. V lost 7 bases, J lost 4 bases, and 4 bases stayed unmatched. This CDR3 comprises 14 residues. Germline V gene data show CDR1 as MRHNA and CDR2 as SNTAGT. The CDR3 loop reads CASKPGQGAYGYTF. For the CDR3, the DNA is TGTGCCAGCAAACCGGGACAGGGGGCCTATGGCTACACCTTC.

This chain connects TRBV5-4 to TRBJ2-3; weak D call: TRBD1 (6 bases). V lost 5 bases, J lost 0 bases, and 16 bases lay in between. CDR3 length: 16 residues. CDR1 is SGHNT and CDR2 is YYREEE in the germline V gene (reference sequence). CDR3 nucleotides: TGTGCCAGCAGGCCCGGACAGCTTAGTAGCACAGATACGCAGTATTTT. Translated, it gives CASRPGQLSSTDTQYF.

The rearrangement uses TRBV7-9 and TRBJ2-5; D perhaps matches TRBD1 (6 bases). V shed 3 bases and J shed 0 bases, with 14 bases lying between them. The CDR3 is 16 amino acids. Looked up from germline, CDR1 is SEHNR and CDR2 is FQNEAQ (reference sequence). CDR3 loop: CASSFTGTLYQETQYF. The CDR3 DNA is TGTGCCAGCAGCTTTACCGGGACACTGTACCAAGAGACCCAGTACTTC.

The rearrangement links TRBV7-2 to TRBJ2-3, with TRBD2 matching over 12 bases. With V trimmed by 0 bases and J by 0 bases, 16 bases remained unmatched. Germline lookup yields CDR1 SGHTA and CDR2 FQGNSA. This CDR3 has 22 amino acids. The CDR3 sequence is CASSLAGLAGGLRGGSTDTQYF. In nucleotides, the CDR3 is TGTGCCAGCAGCTTAGCGGGGCTAGCGGGAGGGCTCCGGGGAGGGAGCACAGATACGCAGTATTTT.

The rearrangement uses TRBV5-1 and TRBJ2-5; 7 bases match TRBD2. V lost 5 bases, J lost 5 bases, and 12 bases stayed unmatched. The CDR3 has 15 residues. Germline loops: CDR1 SGHRS, CDR2 YFSETQ. The CDR3 DNA is TGCGCCAGCAGATACTCGGGAGGCCGGGGGGAGACCCAGTACTTC. This codes for CASRYSGGRGETQYF.

CDR3 region: CASSVAIQLAGTGQDYTF. DNA of the CDR3: TGTGCCAGCAGCGTAGCTATACAACTTGCCGGGACAGGACAAGACTACACCTTC. This sequence joins TRBV9 and TRBJ1-2; 8 bases are a match to TRBD1. Trimming removed 0 bases from V and 10 bases from J; junction bases left unmatched: 20. Germline V CDR1 and CDR2: SGDLS, YYNGEE. The CDR3 spans 18 residues.

The rearrangement joins TRBV10-3 to TRBJ1-4; 7 bases match TRBD1. Germline-derived CDR1 and CDR2 are ENHRY and SYGVKD. The V and J ends lost 3 bases and 6 bases, in that order; junction bases with no gene match: 4. The CDR3 is made up of 14 amino acids. The CDR3: CAISEGGADEKLFF. The CDR3 DNA is TGTGCCATCAGTGAAGGGGGCGCAGATGAAAAACTGTTTTTT.

CDR3 DNA sequence: TGTGCCAGCAGCTCCCGAACTGGGGCGGAGTATTTT. Amino acids: CASSSRTGAEYF. This chain joins TRBV7-2 and TRBJ2-3; D possibly corresponds to TRBD1 (5 bases). The germline gives CDR1 SGHTA, CDR2 FQGNSA. Trimming removed 4 bases at V and 13 bases at J, with 15 bases between. The CDR3 runs 12 residues.

CDR3 bases: TGTGCCAGCAGTTTAAATTCATTCCCCAGCTCCTACAATGAGCAGTTCTTC. Translating it yields CASSLNSFPSSYNEQFF. The genes are TRBV27 and TRBJ2-1; D is unresolved. Germline loops: CDR1 MNHEY, CDR2 SMNVEV (reference sequence). Trimming stripped 2 bases from V and 0 bases from J, with 14 bases between. CDR3 length: 17 amino acids.

The CDR3, as DNA: TGTGCCAGCAGCTTGGCCGGAGCGGGAGGGTTCAATGAGCAGTTCTTC. This encodes CASSLAGAGGFNEQFF. V gene TRBV5-6 combines with J gene TRBJ2-1; TRBD2 aligns across 10 bases. The junction had 6 bases not matched to a gene; V was cut back by 0 bases and J by 6 bases. Germline V lookup: CDR1 SGHDT, CDR2 YYEEEE. The CDR3 covers 16 residues.

V is TRBV4-3 and J is TRBJ1-4; D gene unclear. Trimming took off 2 bases at V and 7 bases at J, with 8 bases between the two ends. Germline V gene lookup returns CDR1 LGHNA and CDR2 YSLEER. The CDR3 is 13 amino acids. The CDR3 loop reads CASSQTMAEKLFF. The DNA for the CDR3 is TGCGCCAGCAGCCAAACGATGGCTGAAAAACTGTTTTTT.

The chain has TRBV14 and TRBJ2-1; 7 bases are shared with TRBD2. CDR1 is SGHDN and CDR2 is FVKESK in the germline V gene. The J segment lost 6 bases and the V segment lost 3 bases, leaving 20 bases of the junction unmatched. The CDR3 extends over 19 amino acids. CDR3 residues: CASSQNFLRAGLTLNEQFF. The CDR3 DNA reads TGTGCCAGCAGCCAGAATTTTCTGAGAGCGGGACTAACACTCAATGAGCAGTTCTTC.

The genes are TRBV28 and TRBJ2-7; 9 bases fit TRBD1. CDR3 size: 14 residues. The germline gives CDR1 MDHEN, CDR2 SYDVKM. The V and J ends lost 2 bases and 5 bases, in that order; junction bases with no gene match: 4. The CDR3 DNA reads TGTGCCAGCAGTTTAGCCGGGACAGGGAACGAGCAGTACTTC. The encoded protein is CASSLAGTGNEQYF.

The rearrangement joins TRBV5-1 to TRBJ2-1; 10 bases are shared with TRBD2. Germline CDR1 reads SGHRS; CDR2 reads YFSETQ. This CDR3 is 15 amino acids long. V shed 2 bases, J shed 6 bases, and the junction held 5 bases outside the gene matches. In DNA form, the CDR3 reads TGCGCCAGCAGCTTCCGGTCTAGCGGGAGCAATGAGCAGTTCTTC. Protein sequence: CASSFRSSGSNEQFF.

For the CDR3, the DNA is TGTGCCAGCAGCCCCTCGAGGACAGGGAACAATGAGCAGTTCTTC. It is translated as CASSPSRTGNNEQFF. V gene TRBV11-2 combines with J gene TRBJ2-1; the match to TRBD1 covers 8 bases. Per germline, CDR1 SGHAT and CDR2 FQNNGV. V lost 5 bases to trimming and J lost 5 bases; unmatched junction nucleotides: 8. CDR3 size: 15 residues.

The chain has TRBV19 and TRBJ1-2; 7 positions match TRBD1. Germline CDR1 LNHDA, CDR2 SQIVND (reference sequence). CDR3 length: 13 residues. Trimming took 4 bases from V and 3 from J; bases not matched to a gene: 2. CDR3 DNA sequence: TGTGCCAGTAGTAGGGACAGCGACTATGGCTACACCTTC. Translating gives CASSRDSDYGYTF.